This T cell receptor (beta chain) was recovered during a study of early T cells in non-severe SARS-CoV-2 infection. Study-wide background: Sequencing was performed on bulk RNA from unsorted whole blood, leaving chains unpaired.

Attachment of unique molecular identifiers to individual cDNA molecules was performed. TCRdb processed the 5' RACE reads anew with MiXCR; each CDR3 protein has one entry. Of 55,000 to 65,000 distinct CDR3 sequences listed, 8% to 9.5% are singletons. Details on this clonotype: Its matching antigen is unknown.

Overall study findings and caveats: Private and CD4 specificities were missed by VDJdb matching, skewed to anti-spike CD8.

Sequences were obtained from whole blood. The sequence derives from an adult who was a healthcare worker with PCR-confirmed SARS-CoV-2 infection or an uninfected control (not recorded which).

CDR3 sequence: CAISEATSGRVYEQFF. The DNA for the CDR3 is TGTGCCATCAGTGAGGCAACTAGCGGGAGGGTCTATGAGCAGTTCTTC. The genes are TRBV10-3 and TRBJ2-1; 13 nucleotides match TRBD2. The germline gives CDR1 ENHRY, CDR2 SYGVKD. The V and J ends lost 2 bases and 8 bases, in that order; junction bases with no gene match: 6. This CDR3 region has 16 residues.